Listed here are 10 T cell receptor beta chains from one sample, sequenced in a study of blood T cells in healthy people across ages. PCR was performed a second time for roughly 7 to 12 cycles using a sample-barcoded 5' primer and a J-beta primer mix. TCRdb re-called the 5' RACE reads through MiXCR, storing one row per CDR3 protein. This sample has about 1,400,000 distinct CDR3 sequences, with almost 60% found just once. The specimen was blood. Receptor source: a man aged 18 to 29 in good health.

The chain joins TRBV6-2 or TRBV6-3 to TRBJ2-4; no definite D call. The V end was cut by 2 bases, the J end by 0 bases, with 8 bases between. The CDR3 loop spans 15 amino acids. The germline V gene has CDR1 MNHEY and CDR2 SVGEGT. The CDR3 sequence is CASSYDGQAKNIQYF. The CDR3 DNA follows: TGTGCCAGCAGTTACGACGGGCAAGCCAAAAACATTCAGTACTTC.

The rearrangement joins TRBV3-1 to TRBJ2-7, with 7 positions matching TRBD2. Unmatched junction bases numbered 3, after V lost 4 bases and J lost 0 bases. Looked up from germline, CDR1 is LGHDT and CDR2 is YNNKEL (reference sequence). CDR3 size: 14 residues. This CDR3 reads CASSRRDYSYEQYF. The CDR3 DNA is TGTGCCAGCAGCCGCCGGGACTACTCCTACGAGCAGTACTTC.

V usage is TRBV25-1 and J usage is TRBJ1-1; the D gene is possibly TRBD1 (5 bases). This CDR3 contains 13 residues. Trimming removed 2 bases from V and 2 bases from J, with 6 bases in between. From germline, CDR1 is MGHDK and CDR2 SYGVNS. This CDR3 reads CASSEDSNTEAFF. In DNA, the CDR3 is TGTGCCAGCAGTGAAGACAGCAACACTGAAGCTTTCTTT.

The chain links TRBV20-1 to TRBJ2-4; TRBD1 agrees at 9 bases. The J call may be incorrect, as the DNA end agrees better with TRBJ2-7. The CDR3 is 15 amino acids. Germline loops: CDR1 DFQATT, CDR2 SNEGSKA (reference sequence). The CDR3 loop reads CSARDPGQGSSEQYF. CDR3 nucleotide sequence: TGCAGTGCTAGAGACCCGGGACAGGGTTCATCCGAGCAGTACTTC.

This sequence joins TRBV27 and TRBJ2-4, with 11 bases identical to TRBD2. Unmatched junction bases numbered 4, after V lost 4 bases and J lost 8 bases. The CDR3 runs 14 residues. Germline V gene sequence: CDR1 MNHEY, CDR2 SMNVEV (reference sequence). The CDR3 nucleotides are TGTGCCAGCAGTTATAGCGGGGGGGCCTACATTCAGTACTTC. This translates into CASSYSGGAYIQYF.

The J gene is TRBJ1-6, the V gene TRBV9, with D unresolved. The CDR3 covers 17 residues. CDR1 and CDR2 from the germline V gene are SGDLS and YYNGEE. Deletions cut 4 bases from V and 7 bases from J, with 21 bases between. The CDR3 DNA is TGTGCCAGCAGCTTAAACTCGGCCGCGTTCGAAAATTCACCCCTCCACTTT. Encoded protein: CASSLNSAAFENSPLHF.

This clonotype showed up just a few times. The V call is TRBV7-9, the J call TRBJ2-5, with D possibly TRBD2 on 5 matching bases. This CDR3 contains 14 residues. Germline V lookup: CDR1 SEHNR, CDR2 FQNEAQ (reference sequence). The V end was cut by 6 bases, the J end by 2 bases, with 13 bases between. The CDR3 nucleotides read TGTGCCAGCAGTCCCTTACTAGGGCAAGAGACCCAGTACTTC. Residues: CASSPLLGQETQYF. The full variable domain, with the rest looked up from reference TRBV7-9 and TRBJ2-5, is DTGVSQNPRHKITKRGQNVTFRCDPISEHNRLYWYRQTLGQGPEFLTYFQNEAQLEKSRLLSDRFSAERPKGSFSTLEIQRTEQGDSAMYLCASSPLLGQETQYFGPGTRLLVL.

This chain connects TRBV10-3 to TRBJ2-2; TRBD1 might be the D (5 bases). Trimming took 10 bases from V and 2 from J, leaving 20 bases between them. The germline gives CDR1 ENHRY, CDR2 SYGVKD. This CDR3 is 16 amino acids long. CDR3 bases: TGTGCCACCTCAGGGCCGGGTAGGATTAACACCGGGGAGCTGTTTTTT. Amino acids: CATSGPGRINTGELFF.

With respect to this clonotype: The junction does not match germline at one end; this may be a read error. V usage is TRBV5-1 and J usage is TRBJ2-1; a possible D gene is TRBD2 (7 bases). The CDR3 covers 17 residues. CDR1 and CDR2 from the germline V gene are SGHRS and YFSETQ. The CDR3 loop reads CASSLEVGGRLNNKQFF. CDR3 in DNA: TGCGCCAGCAGCTTGGAGGTCGGGGGGCGACTCAACAATAAGCAGTTCTTC.

The chain carries TRBV6-5 and TRBJ1-6, with TRBD1 matching over 12 bases. The CDR3 runs to 15 residues. CDR1 and CDR2 from the germline V gene are MNHEY and SVGAGI. Losses at the gene ends were 6 bases for V and 7 bases for J; bases not matched to a gene: 4. The CDR3 loop reads CASSGTGGLNSPLHF. The CDR3 nucleotides are TGTGCCAGCAGCGGGACAGGGGGCTTGAATTCACCCCTCCACTTT.